This TCR beta chain was profiled in a study of Graves' ophthalmopathy and Graves' hyperthyroidism. Study conclusions and caveats: The model's prediction of ophthalmopathy progression had approximately 67% sensitivity and approximately 76% specificity. Most thyroid clonotypes expanded beyond 0.001 frequency were also found in blood. Stable hyperthyroidism and ophthalmopathy were told apart by a 13-signature model, which achieved 85% to 90% sensitivity and approximately 81% specificity.

As concerns this clonotype: The target antigen is unknown.

CDR3 length: 15 residues. The junction had 15 bases not matched to a gene; V was cut back by 6 bases and J by 4 bases. Per germline, CDR1 DFQATT and CDR2 SNEGSKA (reference sequence). Physicians reached a diagnosis by relying on clinical symptoms, serum thyroxine, TRAb, thyroid ultrasound and orbital computed tomography. Amplifying from RNA transcripts, the study obtained TCR beta CDR3 regions. RT-PCR was first run with HTBI primers, then multiplex PCR in a second round. MiXCR was run by TCRdb on the multiplex PCR reads, yielding one entry per CDR3 protein. This table holds more than 1,000,000 distinct CDR3 sequences, around a third found once.

The chain uses TRBV20-1 and TRBJ2-7, with TRBD1 identical over 7 bases. The specimen sequenced was peripheral blood or thyroid tissue (not recorded which). The source of this sequence is an adult man with Graves' hyperthyroidism. The CDR3 region has the DNA TGCAGTGCCAAAGGGGAGACAGGGTCCCCTTACGAGCAGTACTTC. Translating it yields CSAKGETGSPYEQYF.